The clone carrying this TCR beta chain was detected ten times or more. These data belong to a study of blood T cells in healthy people across ages. A J-beta primer mix and a sample-barcoded 5' primer were used in a second PCR of about 6 to 12 cycles. TCRdb re-called the 5' RACE reads through MiXCR, storing one row per CDR3 protein. The sample includes approximately 820,000 distinct CDR3 sequences, under 45% of them seen just once. Material: blood. The sequence came from a man in his 60s in good health.

CDR3 DNA sequence: TGTGCCAGCAGTTACTTGGTTCAGAATAATTCACCCCTCCACTTT. It encodes CASSYLVQNNSPLHF. The chain is built from TRBV6-5 and TRBJ1-6; D gene ambiguous. In germline, CDR1 is MNHEY, CDR2 SVGAGI. The length of the CDR3 is 15 residues. Trimming left V 1 base short and J 5 bases short, with 9 bases between.